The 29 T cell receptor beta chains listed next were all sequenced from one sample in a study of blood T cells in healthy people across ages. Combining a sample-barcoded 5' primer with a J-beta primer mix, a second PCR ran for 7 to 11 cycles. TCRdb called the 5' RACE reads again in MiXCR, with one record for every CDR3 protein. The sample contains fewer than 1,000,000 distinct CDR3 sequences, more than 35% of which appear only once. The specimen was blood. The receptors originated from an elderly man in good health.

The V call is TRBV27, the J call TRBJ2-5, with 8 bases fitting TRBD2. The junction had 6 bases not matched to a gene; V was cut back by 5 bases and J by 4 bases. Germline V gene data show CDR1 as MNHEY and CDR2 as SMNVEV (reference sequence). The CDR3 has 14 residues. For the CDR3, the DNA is TGTGCCAGCAGTCCAAGAGCGGGAGTAGAGACCCAGTACTTC. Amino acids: CASSPRAGVETQYF.

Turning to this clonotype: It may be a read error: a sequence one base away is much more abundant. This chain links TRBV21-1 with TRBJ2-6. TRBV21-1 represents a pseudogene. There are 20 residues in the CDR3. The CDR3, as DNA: TGTGCCAGCAGCAAAGTGCGGCTGACACAAGATTCCTCTGGGGCCAACGTCCTGACTTTC. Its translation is CASSKVRLTQDSSGANVLTF.

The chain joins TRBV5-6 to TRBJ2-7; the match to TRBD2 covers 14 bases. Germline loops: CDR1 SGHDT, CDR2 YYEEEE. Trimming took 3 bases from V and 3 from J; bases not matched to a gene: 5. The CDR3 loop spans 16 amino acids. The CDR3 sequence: CASSSYGTSGSYEQYF. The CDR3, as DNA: TGTGCCAGCAGCTCGTACGGGACTAGCGGGAGCTACGAGCAGTACTTC.

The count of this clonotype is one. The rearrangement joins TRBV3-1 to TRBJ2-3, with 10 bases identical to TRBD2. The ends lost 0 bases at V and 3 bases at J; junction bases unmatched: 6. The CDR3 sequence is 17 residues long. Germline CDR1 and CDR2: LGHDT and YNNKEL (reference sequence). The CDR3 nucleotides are TGTGCCAGCAGCCAAGATCTAGCGGGAGAGGATACAGATACGCAGTATTTT. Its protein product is CASSQDLAGEDTDTQYF.

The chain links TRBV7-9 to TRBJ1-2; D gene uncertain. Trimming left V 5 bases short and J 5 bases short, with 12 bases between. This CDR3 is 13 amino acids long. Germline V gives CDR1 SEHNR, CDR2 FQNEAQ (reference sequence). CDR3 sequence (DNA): TGTGCCAGCAGCCCAGCCCCCTCATATGGCTACACCTTC. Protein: CASSPAPSYGYTF.

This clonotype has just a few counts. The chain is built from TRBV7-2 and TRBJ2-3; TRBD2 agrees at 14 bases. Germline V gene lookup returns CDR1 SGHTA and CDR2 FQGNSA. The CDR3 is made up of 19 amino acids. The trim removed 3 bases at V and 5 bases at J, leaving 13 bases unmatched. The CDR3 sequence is CASSFDRRLAGGPIDTQYF. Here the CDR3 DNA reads TGTGCCAGCAGCTTTGACAGACGACTAGCGGGAGGGCCAATAGATACGCAGTATTTT.

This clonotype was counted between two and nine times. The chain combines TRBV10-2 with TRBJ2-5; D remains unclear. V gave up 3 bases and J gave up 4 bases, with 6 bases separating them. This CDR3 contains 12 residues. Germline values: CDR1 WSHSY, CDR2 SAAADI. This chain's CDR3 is CASSESIETQYF. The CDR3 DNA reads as TGCGCCAGCAGTGAAAGCATAGAGACCCAGTACTTC.

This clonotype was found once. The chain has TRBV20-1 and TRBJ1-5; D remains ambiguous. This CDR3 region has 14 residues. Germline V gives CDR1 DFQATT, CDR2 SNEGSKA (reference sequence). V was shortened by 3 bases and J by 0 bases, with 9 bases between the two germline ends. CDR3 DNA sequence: TGCAGTGCTAGCCGGCAGGATAGCAATCAGCCCCAGCATTTT. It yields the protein CSASRQDSNQPQHF.

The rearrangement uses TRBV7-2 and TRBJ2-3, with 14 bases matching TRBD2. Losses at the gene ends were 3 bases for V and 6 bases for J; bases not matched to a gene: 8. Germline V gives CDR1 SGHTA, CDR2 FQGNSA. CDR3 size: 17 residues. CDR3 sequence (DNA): TGTGCCAGCAGCTTCGCCGGGACTAGCGGGGGAGGTGATACGCAGTATTTT. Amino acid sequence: CASSFAGTSGGGDTQYF. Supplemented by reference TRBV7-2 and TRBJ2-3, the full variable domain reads GAGVSQSPSNKVTEKGKDVELRCDPISGHTALYWYRQSLGQGLEFLIYFQGNSAPDKSGLPSDRFSAERTGGSVSTLTIQRTQQEDSAVYLCASSFAGTSGGGDTQYFGPGTRLTVL.

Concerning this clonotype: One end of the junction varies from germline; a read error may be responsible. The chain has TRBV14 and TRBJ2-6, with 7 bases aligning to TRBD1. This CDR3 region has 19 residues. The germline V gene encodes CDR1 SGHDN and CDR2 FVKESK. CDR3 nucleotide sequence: TGTGCCAGCAGCACCGAACAGGGGCTATTTGTCTCTAGGGCCAACGTCCTGACTTTC. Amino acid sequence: CASSTEQGLFVSRANVLTF.

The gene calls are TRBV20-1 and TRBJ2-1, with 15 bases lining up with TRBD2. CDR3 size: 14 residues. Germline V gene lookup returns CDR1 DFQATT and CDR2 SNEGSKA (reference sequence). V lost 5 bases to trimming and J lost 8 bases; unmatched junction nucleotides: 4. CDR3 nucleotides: TGCAGTGCTGGACTAGCGGGAGGGCCTTATGAGCAGTTCTTC. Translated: CSAGLAGGPYEQFF.

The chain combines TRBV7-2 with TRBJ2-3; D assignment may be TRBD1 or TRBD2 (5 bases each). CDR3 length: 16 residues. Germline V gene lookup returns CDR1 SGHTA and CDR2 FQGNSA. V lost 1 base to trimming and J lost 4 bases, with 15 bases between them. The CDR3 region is CASSLERGPWPDTQYF. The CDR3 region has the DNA TGTGCCAGCAGCTTAGAAAGGGGACCATGGCCAGATACGCAGTATTTT.

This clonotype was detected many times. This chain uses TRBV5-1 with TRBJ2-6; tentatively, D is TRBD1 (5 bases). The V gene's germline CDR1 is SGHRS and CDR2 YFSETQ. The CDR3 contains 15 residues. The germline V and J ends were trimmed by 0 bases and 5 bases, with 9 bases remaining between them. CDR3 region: CASSLADTRANVLTF. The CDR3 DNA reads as TGCGCCAGCAGCTTGGCGGACACCCGGGCCAACGTCCTGACTTTC.

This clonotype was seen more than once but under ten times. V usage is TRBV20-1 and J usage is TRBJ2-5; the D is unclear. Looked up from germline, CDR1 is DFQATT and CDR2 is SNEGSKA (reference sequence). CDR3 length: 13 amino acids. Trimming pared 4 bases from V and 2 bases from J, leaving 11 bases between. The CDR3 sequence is CSATLANQETQYF. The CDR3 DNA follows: TGCAGTGCTACTCTGGCAAATCAAGAGACCCAGTACTTC.

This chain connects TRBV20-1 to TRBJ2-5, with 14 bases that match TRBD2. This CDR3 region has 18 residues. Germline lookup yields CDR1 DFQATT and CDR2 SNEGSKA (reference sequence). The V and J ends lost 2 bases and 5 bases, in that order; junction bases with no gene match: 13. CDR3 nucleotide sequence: TGCAGTGCTAGATCCCCCAAAGGCGGGACTAGCGGGAGTGAGACCCAGTACTTC. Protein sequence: CSARSPKGGTSGSETQYF.

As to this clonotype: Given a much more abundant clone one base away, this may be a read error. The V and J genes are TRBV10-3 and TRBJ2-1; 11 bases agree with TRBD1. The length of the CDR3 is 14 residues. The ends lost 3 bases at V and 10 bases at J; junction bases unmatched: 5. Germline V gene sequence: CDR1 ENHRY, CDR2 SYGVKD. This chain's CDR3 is CAISEPGQGDEQFF. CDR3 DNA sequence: TGTGCCATCAGTGAACCGGGACAGGGGGACGAGCAGTTCTTC.

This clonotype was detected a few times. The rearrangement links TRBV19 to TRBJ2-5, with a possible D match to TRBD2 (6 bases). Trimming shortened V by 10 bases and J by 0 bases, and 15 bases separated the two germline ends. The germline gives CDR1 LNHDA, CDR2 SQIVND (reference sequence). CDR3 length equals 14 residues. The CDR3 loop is CATAPLADQETQYF. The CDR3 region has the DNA TGTGCCACCGCCCCGTTAGCGGACCAAGAGACCCAGTACTTC.

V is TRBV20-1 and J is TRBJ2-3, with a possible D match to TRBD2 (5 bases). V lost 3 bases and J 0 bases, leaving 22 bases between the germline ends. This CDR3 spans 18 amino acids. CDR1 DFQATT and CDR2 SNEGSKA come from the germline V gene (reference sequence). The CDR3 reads CSASEGPRLWPSTDTQYF. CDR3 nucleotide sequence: TGCAGTGCTAGTGAGGGCCCTAGGCTATGGCCCAGCACAGATACGCAGTATTTT.

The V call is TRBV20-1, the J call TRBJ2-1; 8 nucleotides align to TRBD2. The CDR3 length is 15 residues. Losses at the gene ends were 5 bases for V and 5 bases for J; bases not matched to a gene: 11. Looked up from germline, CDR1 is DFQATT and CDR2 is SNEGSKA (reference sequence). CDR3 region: CSAQLAARMDNEQFF. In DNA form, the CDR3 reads TGCAGTGCTCAACTAGCGGCTAGGATGGACAATGAGCAGTTCTTC.

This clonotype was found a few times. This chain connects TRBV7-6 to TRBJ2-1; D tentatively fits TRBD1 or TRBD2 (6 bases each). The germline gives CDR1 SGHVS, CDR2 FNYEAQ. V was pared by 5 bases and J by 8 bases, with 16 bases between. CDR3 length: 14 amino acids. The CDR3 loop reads CASSVGGRDYEQFF. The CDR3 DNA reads TGTGCCAGCAGCGTAGGGGGGCGCGATTATGAGCAGTTCTTC.

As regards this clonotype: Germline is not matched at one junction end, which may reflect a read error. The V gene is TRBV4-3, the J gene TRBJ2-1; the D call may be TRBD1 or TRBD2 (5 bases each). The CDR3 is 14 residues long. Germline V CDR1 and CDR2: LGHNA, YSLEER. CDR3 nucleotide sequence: TGCGCCAGCAGCGCGGACTGGGGCTACAATGAGCGGTTCTTC. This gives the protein CASSADWGYNERFF.

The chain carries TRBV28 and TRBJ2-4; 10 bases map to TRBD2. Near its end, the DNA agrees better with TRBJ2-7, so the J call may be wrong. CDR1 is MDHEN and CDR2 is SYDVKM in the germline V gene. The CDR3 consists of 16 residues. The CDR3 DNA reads TGTGCCAGCAGTGATCGGACTAGCGGAGACTCCTACGAGCAGTACTTC. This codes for CASSDRTSGDSYEQYF.

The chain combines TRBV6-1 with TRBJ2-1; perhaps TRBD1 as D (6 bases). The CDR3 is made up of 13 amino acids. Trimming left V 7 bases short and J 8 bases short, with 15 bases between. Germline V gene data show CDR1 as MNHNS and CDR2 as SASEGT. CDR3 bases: TGTGCCAGCACCGCTACAGGGATCGATGAGCAGTTCTTC. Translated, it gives CASTATGIDEQFF.

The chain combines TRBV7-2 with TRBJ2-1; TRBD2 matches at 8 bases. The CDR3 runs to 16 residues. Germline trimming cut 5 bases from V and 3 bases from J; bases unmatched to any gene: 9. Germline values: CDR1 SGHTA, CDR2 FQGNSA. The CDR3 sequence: CASSLGAGGIYNEQFF. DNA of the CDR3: TGTGCCAGCAGCCTGGGGGCGGGAGGCATCTACAATGAGCAGTTCTTC.

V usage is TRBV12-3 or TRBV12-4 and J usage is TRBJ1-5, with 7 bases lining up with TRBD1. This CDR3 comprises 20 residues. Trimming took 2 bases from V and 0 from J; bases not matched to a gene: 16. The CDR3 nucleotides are TGTGCCAGCAGTTTACGCACTTGGACAGGAACGTTCAATAGCAATCAGCCCCAGCATTTT. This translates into CASSLRTWTGTFNSNQPQHF.

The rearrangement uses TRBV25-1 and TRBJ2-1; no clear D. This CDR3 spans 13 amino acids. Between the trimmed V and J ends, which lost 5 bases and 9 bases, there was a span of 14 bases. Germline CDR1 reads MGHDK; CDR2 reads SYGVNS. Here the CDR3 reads CASSQLGLGEQFF. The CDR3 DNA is TGTGCCAGCAGTCAATTGGGCCTGGGTGAGCAGTTCTTC.

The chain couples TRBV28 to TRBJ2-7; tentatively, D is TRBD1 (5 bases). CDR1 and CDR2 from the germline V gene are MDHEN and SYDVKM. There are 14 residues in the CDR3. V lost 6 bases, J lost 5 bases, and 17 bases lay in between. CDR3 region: CASRGTGVPDEQYF. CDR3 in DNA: TGTGCCAGCAGGGGAACAGGAGTACCCGACGAGCAGTACTTC. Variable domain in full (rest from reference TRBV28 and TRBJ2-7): DVKVTQSSRYLVKRTGEKVFLECVQDMDHENMFWYRQDPGLGLRLIYFSYDVKMKEKGDIPEGYSVSREKKERFSLILESASTNQTSMYLCASRGTGVPDEQYFGPGTRLTVT.

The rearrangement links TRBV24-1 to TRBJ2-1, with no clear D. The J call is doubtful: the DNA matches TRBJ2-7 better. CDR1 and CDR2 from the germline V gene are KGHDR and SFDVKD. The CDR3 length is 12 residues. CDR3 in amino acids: CATRSSYNEQYF. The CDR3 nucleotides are TGTGCCACCCGCAGCTCCTACAATGAGCAGTACTTC.

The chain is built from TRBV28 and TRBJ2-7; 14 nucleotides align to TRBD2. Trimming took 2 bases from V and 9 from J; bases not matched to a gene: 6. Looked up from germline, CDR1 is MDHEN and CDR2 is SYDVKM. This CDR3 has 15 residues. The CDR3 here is CASSLPGTSGRGQYF. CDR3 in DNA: TGTGCCAGCAGTTTACCAGGGACTAGCGGGAGAGGGCAGTACTTC.